Detailed here is one T cell receptor (beta chain). This entry belongs to a study of shared clonotypes between healthy human individuals. Study as a whole: Per donor, CD8 memory used one plate, CD8 naive used two, CD4 memory used three and CD4 naive used three.

It was into CD45RA+ naive and CD45RA-negative memory subsets that the CD4+ cells were split. TCRdb keeps only in-frame clones here, not all; method: immunoSEQ multiplex PCR. The sample lists hundreds of thousands of clones; 73% were seen once. The receptor was isolated from a woman younger than 45 in good health. Sequences were obtained from memory CD4+ T cells sorted from blood. This sample's subset: CD45RA-negative fraction.

The CDR3 is CASSDGGWRSYGYTF. Written as DNA, the CDR3 is TGTGCCAGCAGTGACGGAGGGTGGCGGAGCTATGGCTACACCTTC. The J gene is TRBJ1-2, the V gene TRBV25-1; no definite D call. CDR3 size: 15 residues. Germline values: CDR1 MGHDK, CDR2 SYGVNS. With 3 bases removed from V and 4 bases from J, the gap between germline ends came to 15 bases.